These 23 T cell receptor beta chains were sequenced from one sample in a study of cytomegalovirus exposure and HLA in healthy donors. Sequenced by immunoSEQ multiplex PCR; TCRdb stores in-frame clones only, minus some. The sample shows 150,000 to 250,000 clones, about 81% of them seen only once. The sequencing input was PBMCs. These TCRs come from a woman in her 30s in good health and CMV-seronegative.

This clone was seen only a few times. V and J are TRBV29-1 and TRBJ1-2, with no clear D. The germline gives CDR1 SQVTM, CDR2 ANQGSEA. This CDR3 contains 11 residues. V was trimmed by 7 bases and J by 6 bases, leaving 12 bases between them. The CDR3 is CSAYPEDGYTF. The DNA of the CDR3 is TGCAGCGCCTATCCGGAGGATGGCTACACCTTC.

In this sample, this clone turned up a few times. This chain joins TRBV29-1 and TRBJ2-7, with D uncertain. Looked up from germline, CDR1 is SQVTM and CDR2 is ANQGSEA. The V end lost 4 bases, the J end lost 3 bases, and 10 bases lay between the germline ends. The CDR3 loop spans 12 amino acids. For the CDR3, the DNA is TGCAGCGTTGTGAGTCCGAACTACGAGCAGTACTTC. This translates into CSVVSPNYEQYF.

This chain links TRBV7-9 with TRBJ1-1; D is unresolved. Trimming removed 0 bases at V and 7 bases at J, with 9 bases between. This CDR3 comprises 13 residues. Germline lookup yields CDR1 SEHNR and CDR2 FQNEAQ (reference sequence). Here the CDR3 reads CASSLAATDEAFF. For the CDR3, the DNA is TGTGCCAGCAGCTTAGCGGCGACTGATGAAGCTTTCTTT.

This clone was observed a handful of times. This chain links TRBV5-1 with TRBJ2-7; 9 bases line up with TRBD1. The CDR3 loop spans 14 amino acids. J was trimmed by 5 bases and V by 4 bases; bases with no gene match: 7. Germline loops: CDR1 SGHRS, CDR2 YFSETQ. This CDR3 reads CASSMDRGNHEQYF. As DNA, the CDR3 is TGCGCCAGCAGCATGGACAGGGGTAACCACGAGCAGTACTTC. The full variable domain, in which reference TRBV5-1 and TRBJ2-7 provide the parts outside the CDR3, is KAGVTQTPRYLIKTRGQQVTLSCSPISGHRSVSWYQQTPGQGLQFLFEYFSETQRNKGNFPGRFSGRQFSNSRSEMNVSTLELGDSALYLCASSMDRGNHEQYFGPGTRLTVT.

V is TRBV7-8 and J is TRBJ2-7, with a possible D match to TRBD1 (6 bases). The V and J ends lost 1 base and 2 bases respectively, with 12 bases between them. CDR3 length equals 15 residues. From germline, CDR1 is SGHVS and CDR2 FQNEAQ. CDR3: CASSLEVGQPYEQYF. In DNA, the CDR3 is TGTGCCAGCAGCTTAGAAGTCGGACAGCCCTACGAGCAGTACTTC.

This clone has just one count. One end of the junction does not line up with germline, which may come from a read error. In DNA, the CDR3 is TGTGCCAGCGCCTCCCAGGGGGCGAATACCGGGGAGCTGTTTTTT. Its translation: CASASQGANTGELFF. The V gene is TRBV11-1, the J gene TRBJ2-2; 8 bases map to TRBD1. CDR1 is SGHAT and CDR2 is FQDESV in the germline V gene (reference sequence). There are 15 residues in the CDR3.

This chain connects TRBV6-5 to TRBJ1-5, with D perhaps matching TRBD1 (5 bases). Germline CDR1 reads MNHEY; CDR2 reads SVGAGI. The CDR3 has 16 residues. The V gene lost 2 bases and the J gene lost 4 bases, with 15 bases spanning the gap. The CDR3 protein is CASSYRPVAGNQPQHF. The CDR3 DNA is TGTGCCAGCAGTTACCGTCCGGTTGCAGGGAATCAGCCCCAGCATTTT.

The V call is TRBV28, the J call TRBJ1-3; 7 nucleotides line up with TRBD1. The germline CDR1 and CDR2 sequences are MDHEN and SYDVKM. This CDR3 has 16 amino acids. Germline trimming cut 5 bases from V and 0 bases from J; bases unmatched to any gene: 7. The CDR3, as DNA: TGTGCCAGCAGTATTCGGGACAGCTACTCTGGAAACACCATATATTTT. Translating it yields CASSIRDSYSGNTIYF.

The CDR3 spells CASSVENGAGYTGELFF. As DNA, the CDR3 is TGTGCCAGCAGCGTAGAGAATGGGGCCGGTTACACCGGGGAGCTGTTTTTT. V usage is TRBV9 and J usage is TRBJ2-2, with D perhaps matching TRBD1 (5 bases). The CDR3 is 17 amino acids. The germline CDR1 and CDR2 sequences are SGDLS and YYNGEE. V was shortened by 0 bases and J by 3 bases, with 15 bases between the two germline ends.

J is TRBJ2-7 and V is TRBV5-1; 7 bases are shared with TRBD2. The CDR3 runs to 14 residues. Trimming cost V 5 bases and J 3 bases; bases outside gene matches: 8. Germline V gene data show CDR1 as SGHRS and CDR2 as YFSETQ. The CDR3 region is CASRLGRGDYEQYF. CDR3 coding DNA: TGCGCCAGCAGACTTGGTCGGGGGGACTACGAGCAGTACTTC.

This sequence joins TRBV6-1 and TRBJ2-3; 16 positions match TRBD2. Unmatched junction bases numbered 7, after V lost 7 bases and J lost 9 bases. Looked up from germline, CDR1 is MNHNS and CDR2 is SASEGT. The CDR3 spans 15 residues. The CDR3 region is CASTPGTSGRETQYF. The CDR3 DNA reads TGTGCCAGCACCCCCGGGACTAGCGGGAGGGAAACGCAGTATTTT.

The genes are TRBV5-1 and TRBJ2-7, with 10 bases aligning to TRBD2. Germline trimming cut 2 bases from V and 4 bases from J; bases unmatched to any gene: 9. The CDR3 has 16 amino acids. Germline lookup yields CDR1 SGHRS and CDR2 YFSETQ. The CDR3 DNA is TGCGCCAGCAGCTTAGGGAGTAGCGGGGGGATGTACGAGCAGTACTTC. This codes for CASSLGSSGGMYEQYF.

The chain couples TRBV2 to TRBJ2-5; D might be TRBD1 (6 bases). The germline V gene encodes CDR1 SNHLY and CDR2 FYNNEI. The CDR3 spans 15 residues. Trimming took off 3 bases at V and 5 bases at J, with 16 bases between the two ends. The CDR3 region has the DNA TGTGCCAGCAGTGAGGTCGGGGAAGGGGGTGAGACCCAGTACTTC. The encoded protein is CASSEVGEGGETQYF.

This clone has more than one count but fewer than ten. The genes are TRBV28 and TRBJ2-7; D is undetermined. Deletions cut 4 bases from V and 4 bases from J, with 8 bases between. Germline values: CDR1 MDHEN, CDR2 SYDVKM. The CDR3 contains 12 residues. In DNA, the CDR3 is TGTGCCAGCAGTTCTGAACGGTACGAGCAGTACTTC. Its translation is CASSSERYEQYF.

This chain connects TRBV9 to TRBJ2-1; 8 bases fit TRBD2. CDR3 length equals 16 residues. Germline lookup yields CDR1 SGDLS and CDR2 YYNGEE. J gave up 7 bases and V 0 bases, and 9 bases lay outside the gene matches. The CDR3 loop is CASSVGGREGWNEQFF. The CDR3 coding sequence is TGTGCCAGCAGCGTAGGGGGTCGGGAGGGGTGGAATGAGCAGTTCTTC.

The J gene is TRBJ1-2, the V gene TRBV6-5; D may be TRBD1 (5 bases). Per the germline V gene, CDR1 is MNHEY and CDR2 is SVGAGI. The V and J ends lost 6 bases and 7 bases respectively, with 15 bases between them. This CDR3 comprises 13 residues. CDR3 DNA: TGTGCCAGCAGCTTACAGGCAGACGGTGGCTACACCTTC. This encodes CASSLQADGGYTF.

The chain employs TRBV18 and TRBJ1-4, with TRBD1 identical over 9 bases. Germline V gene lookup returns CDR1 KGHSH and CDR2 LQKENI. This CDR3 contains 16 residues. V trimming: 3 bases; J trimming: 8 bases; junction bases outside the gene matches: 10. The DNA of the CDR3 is TGTGCCAGCTCACCTCCAAGACAGGGGGGGACAGAAAAACTGTTTTTT. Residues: CASSPPRQGGTEKLFF.

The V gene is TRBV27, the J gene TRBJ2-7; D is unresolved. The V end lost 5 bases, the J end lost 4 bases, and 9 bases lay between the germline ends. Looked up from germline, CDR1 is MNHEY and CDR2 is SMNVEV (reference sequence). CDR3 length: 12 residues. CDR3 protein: CASSPRSYEQYF. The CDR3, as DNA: TGTGCCAGCAGTCCCCGCAGTTACGAGCAGTACTTC.

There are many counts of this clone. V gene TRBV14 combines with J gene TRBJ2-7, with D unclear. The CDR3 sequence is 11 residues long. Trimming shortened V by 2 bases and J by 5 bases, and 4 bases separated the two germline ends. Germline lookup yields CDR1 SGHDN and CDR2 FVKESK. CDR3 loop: CASSQWHEQYF. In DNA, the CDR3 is TGTGCCAGCAGCCAATGGCACGAGCAGTACTTC.

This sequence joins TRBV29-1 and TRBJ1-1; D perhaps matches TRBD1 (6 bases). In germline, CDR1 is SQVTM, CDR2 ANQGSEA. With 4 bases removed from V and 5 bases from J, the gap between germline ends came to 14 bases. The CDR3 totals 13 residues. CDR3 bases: TGCAGCGTTGGGCAGGGGATGGTGACTGAAGCTTTCTTT. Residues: CSVGQGMVTEAFF.

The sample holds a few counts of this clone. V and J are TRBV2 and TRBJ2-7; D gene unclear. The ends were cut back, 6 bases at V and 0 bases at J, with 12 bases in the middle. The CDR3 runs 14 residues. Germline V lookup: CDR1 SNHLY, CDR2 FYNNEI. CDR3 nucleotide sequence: TGTGCCAGCAGAGTTACACAGTCCTCCTACGAGCAGTACTTC. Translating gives CASRVTQSSYEQYF. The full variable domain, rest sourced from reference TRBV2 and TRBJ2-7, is EPEVTQTPSHQVTQMGQEVILRCVPISNHLYFYWYRQILGQKVEFLVSFYNNEISEKSEIFDDQFSVERPDGSNFTLKIRSTKLEDSAMYFCASRVTQSSYEQYFGPGTRLTVT.

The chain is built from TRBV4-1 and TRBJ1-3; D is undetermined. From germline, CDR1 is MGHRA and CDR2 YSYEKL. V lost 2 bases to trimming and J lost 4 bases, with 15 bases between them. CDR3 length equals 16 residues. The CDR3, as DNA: TGCGCCAGCAGCCAACAGGTGAGAGCACTCGGAAACACCATATATTTT. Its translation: CASSQQVRALGNTIYF.

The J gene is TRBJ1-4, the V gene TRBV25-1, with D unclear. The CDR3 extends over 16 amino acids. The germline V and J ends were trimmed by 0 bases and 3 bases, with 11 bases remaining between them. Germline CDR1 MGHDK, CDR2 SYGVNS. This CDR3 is CASSEYYTQANEKLFF. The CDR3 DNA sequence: TGTGCCAGCAGTGAATATTACACACAAGCTAATGAAAAACTGTTTTTT.